The clone carrying this TCR beta chain was seen a handful of times. Antigen: not known. The entry originates in a study of CD8 T cells in ankylosing spondylitis. General study points: Characteristic, it appeared, of ankylosing spondylitis blood was a TCR beta motif of about eight highly homologous variants. Disease-linked clones, CD8+, were relatively rare in peripheral blood.

V dropped 0 bases and J dropped 3 bases, with 16 bases sitting between them. The CDR3 loop spans 16 amino acids. Germline V gene sequence: CDR1 SGHRS, CDR2 YFSETQ. Quantitative 5'-RACE was performed with molecular barcodes, and it yielded the TCR beta libraries. TCRdb passed the 5' RACE reads through MiXCR, listing each CDR3 protein once. The table records over 200,000 distinct CDR3 sequences, approximately 20% of them present only once. The chain is built from TRBV5-1 and TRBJ2-7; D perhaps matches TRBD1 (6 bases). The source is a male donor with ankylosing spondylitis. Sequences were obtained from blood, either unsorted or a sorted T cell fraction (not recorded which). As DNA, the CDR3 is TGCGCCAGCAGCTTGGGACACACGGACAGAGACTACGAGCAGTACTTC. Amino acids: CASSLGHTDRDYEQYF.